This TCR beta chain was sequenced in a study of T cell responses to AZD1222 COVID-19 vaccine. Regarding the study as a whole: It was only a handful of AZD1222 recipients who were seropositive at baseline. Spike-wide vaccine-associated CD4 TCRs dominated at 160-218 and 743-854. Clonal diversity was possibly underestimated, and the donors were mostly white British, with more females.

The CDR3 extends over 14 amino acids. Germline V CDR1 and CDR2: SQVTM, ANQGSEA. V lost 6 bases to trimming and J lost 7 bases; unmatched junction nucleotides: 15. As to this clone: The antigen remains undetermined.

TCRdb keeps only in-frame clones here, not all; method: immunoSEQ multiplex PCR. The data show 140,000 or so clones, approximately 92% seen once. This specimen consisted of peripheral blood, obtained on day 0 of AZD1222 vaccination. The TCR sequence derives from an adult in good health. The chain uses TRBV29-1 and TRBJ2-7; TRBD1 agrees at 7 bases. CDR3 DNA: TGCAGCGTCGTGGACTCCCCAGGGGGTGGAGAGCAGTACTTC. Protein sequence: CSVVDSPGGGEQYF.